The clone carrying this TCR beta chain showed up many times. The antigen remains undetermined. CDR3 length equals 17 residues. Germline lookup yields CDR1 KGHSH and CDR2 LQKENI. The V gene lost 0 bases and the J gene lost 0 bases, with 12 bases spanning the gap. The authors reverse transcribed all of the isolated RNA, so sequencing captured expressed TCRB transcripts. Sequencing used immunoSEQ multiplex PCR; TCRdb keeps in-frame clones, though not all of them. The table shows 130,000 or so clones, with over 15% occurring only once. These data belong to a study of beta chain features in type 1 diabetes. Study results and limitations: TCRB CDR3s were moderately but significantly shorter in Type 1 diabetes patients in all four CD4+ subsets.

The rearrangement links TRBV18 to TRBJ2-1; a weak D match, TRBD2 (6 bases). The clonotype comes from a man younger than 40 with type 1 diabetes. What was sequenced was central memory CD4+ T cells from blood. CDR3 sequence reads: CASSPPGGLSSYNEQFF. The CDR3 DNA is TGTGCCAGCTCACCACCGGGGGGATTAAGCTCCTACAATGAGCAGTTCTTC.